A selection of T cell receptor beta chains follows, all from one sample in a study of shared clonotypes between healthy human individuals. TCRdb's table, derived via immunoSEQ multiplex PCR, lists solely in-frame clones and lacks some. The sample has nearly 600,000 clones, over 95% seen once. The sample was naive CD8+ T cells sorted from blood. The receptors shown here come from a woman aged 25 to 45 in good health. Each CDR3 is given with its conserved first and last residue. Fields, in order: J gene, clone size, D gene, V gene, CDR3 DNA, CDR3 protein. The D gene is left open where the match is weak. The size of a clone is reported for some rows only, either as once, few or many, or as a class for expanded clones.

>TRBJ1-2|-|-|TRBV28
TGTGCCAGCAGTTCAGACAGGCTCTATGGCTACACCTTC
CASSSDRLYGYTF
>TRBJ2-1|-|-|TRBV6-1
TGTGCCAGCAGCACAGGTGAGCAGTTCTTC
CASSTGEQFF
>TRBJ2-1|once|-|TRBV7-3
TGTGCCAGCAGCGTACGGGAGAGCGCGGTTGAGCAGTTCTTC
CASSVRESAVEQFF
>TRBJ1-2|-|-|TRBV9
TGTGCCAGCAGCTCAGGTGGAGGCTACACCTTC
CASSSGGGYTF
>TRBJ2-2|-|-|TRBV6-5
TGTGCCAGCAGCCAATTTAGGGGCACCGGGGAGCTGTTTTTT
CASSQFRGTGELFF
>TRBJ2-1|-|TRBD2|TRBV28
TGTGCCAGCACCTCCACAGGCGGGAGTTCCTACAATGAGCAGTTCTTC
CASTSTGGSSYNEQFF
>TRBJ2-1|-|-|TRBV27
TGTGCCAGCAGTTTACTGCGGTACAATGAGCAGTTCTTC
CASSLLRYNEQFF
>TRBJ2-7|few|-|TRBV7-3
TGTGCCAGCAGCTGGCAGTACTTC
CASSWQYF
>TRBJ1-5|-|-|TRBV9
TGTGCCAGCAGCGTAAAATTGGAGGGGCCCCAGCATTTT
CASSVKLEGPQHF
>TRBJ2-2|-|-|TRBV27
TGTGCCAGCAGTCCTGGGATAGCAATAGCGAACACCGGGGAGCTGTTTTTT
CASSPGIAIANTGELFF
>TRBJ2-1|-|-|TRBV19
TGTGCCAGTAGTATAGGACCCTTAAACAATGAGCAGTTCTTC
CASSIGPLNNEQFF
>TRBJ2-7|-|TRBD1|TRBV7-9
TGTGCCAGCAGCGTGGGACAGCTATCCTACGAGCAGTACTTC
CASSVGQLSYEQYF
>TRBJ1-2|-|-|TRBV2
TGTGCCAGCAGTTTACAGGCTACCGCCTATGGCTACACCTTC
CASSLQATAYGYTF
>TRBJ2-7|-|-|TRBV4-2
TGTGCCAGCAGCCAAAACACGGCCTACGAGCAGTACTTC
CASSQNTAYEQYF
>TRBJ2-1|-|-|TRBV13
TGTGCCAGCAGCTTAACCACCCCACACAATGAGCAGTTCTTC
CASSLTTPHNEQFF
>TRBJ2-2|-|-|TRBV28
TGTGCCAGCAGTCACCCATTGGAGGATATAGGATTGAACACCGGGGAGCTGTTTTTT
CASSHPLEDIGLNTGELFF
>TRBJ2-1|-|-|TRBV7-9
TGTGCCAGCAGCACGGACCACTACAATGAGCAGTTCTTC
CASSTDHYNEQFF
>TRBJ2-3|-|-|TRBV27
TGTGCCAGCAGTCAAGAAGCCAGTACTTTGGGGGGAACAGATACGCAGTATTTT
CASSQEASTLGGTDTQYF
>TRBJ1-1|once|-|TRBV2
TGTGCCAGCAGTGTCGCAGGGACCACTGAAGCTTTCTTT
CASSVAGTTEAFF
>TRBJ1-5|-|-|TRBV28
TGTGCCAGCAGTTTACTCGGAGGGAGCAATCAGCCCCAGCATTTT
CASSLLGGSNQPQHF
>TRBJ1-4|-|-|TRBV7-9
TGTGCCAGCAGCGCGGCAGGGCAAGAAAAACTGTTTTTT
CASSAAGQEKLFF
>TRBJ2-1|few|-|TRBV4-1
TGCGCCAGCAGCCACGGACGGAACAATGAGCAGTTCTTC
CASSHGRNNEQFF
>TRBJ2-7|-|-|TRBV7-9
TGTGCCAGCAGCTTAGGGCAGTACGAGCAGTACTTC
CASSLGQYEQYF
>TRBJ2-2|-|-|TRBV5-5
TGTGCCAGCAGCTTCGGGACTTTCACCGGGGAGCTGTTTTTT
CASSFGTFTGELFF
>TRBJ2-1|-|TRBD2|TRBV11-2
TGTGCCAGCAGTACATGGACAAGGACTAGCGATAGGAATGAGCAGTTCTTC
CASSTWTRTSDRNEQFF
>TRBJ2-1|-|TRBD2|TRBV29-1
TGCAGCGTTGAAGATGATAGCGGGAGATGGTATGAGCAGTTCTTC
CSVEDDSGRWYEQFF
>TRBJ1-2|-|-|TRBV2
TGTGCCAGCAGTGAAATGGGGGAATCTAACTATGGCTACACCTTC
CASSEMGESNYGYTF
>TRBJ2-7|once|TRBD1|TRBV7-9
TGTGCCAGCAGCTGGAACCGGGACAGGGCAACGTGGGAGCAGTACTTC
CASSWNRDRATWEQYF
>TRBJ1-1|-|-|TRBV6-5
TGTGCCAGCAGTCTCCAGGGGAACACTGAAGCTTTCTTT
CASSLQGNTEAFF
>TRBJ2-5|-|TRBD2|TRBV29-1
TGCAGCGTTCAAACCGGGACTATGCGAGAGACCCAGTACTTC
CSVQTGTMRETQYF
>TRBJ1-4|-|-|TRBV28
TGTGCCAGCAGGTGGACAGCGATTAATGAAAAACTGTTTTTT
CASRWTAINEKLFF
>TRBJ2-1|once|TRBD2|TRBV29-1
TGCAGCGTTGAAGGGATAGGGACTAGCGGCTACAATGAGCAGTTCTTC
CSVEGIGTSGYNEQFF
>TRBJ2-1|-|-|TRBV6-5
TGTGCCAGCAGTGACGGGAGCTCCTACAATGAGCAGTTCTTC
CASSDGSSYNEQFF
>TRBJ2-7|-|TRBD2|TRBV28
TGTGCCAGCAGTTTACGACTAGCGGGCCCCTACGAGCAGTACTTC
CASSLRLAGPYEQYF
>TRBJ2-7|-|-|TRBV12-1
TGTGCCAGCACATTTATAGGTCACTACGAGCAGTACTTC
CASTFIGHYEQYF
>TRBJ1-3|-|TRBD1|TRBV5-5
TGTGCCAGCATCACCCAGCCGACAAAAGGACAGGCTACAAACACCATATATTTT
CASITQPTKGQATNTIYF
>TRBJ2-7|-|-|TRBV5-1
TGCGCCAGCAGGCCAGAAAATGGCTACGAGCAGTACTTC
CASRPENGYEQYF
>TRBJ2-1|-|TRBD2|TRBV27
TGTGCCAGCAGTTTATCTAGCGGGACAATATACAATGAGCAGTTCTTC
CASSLSSGTIYNEQFF
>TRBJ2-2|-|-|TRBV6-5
TGTGCCAGCAGTTACCGCCTAGTGAACACCGGGGAGCTGTTTTTT
CASSYRLVNTGELFF
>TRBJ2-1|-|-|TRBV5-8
TGTGCCAGCAGCTTGAGGAGGAAGCCCTACAATGAGCAGTTCTTC
CASSLRRKPYNEQFF
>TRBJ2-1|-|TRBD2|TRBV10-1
TGCGCCAGCAGTGGCACCCCTCGGGAGCGGGAGAGTGTTTTCGCCTACAATGAGCAGTTCTTC
CASSGTPRERESVFAYNEQFF